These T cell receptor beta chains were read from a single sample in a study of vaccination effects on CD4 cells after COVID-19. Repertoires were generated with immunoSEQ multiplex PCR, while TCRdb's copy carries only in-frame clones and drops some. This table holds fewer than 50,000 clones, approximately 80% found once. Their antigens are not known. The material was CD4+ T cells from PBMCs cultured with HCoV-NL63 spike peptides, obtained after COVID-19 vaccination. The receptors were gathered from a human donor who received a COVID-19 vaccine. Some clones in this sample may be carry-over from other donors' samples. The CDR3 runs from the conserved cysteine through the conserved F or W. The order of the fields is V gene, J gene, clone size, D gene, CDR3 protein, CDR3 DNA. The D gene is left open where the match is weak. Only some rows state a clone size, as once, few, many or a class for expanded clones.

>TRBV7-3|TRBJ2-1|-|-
CASSIQGIDEQFF
TGTGCCAGCAGCATCCAGGGTATCGATGAGCAGTTCTTC
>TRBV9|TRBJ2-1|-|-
CASSVAGAPYNEQFF
TGTGCCAGCAGCGTTGCCGGGGCCCCCTACAATGAGCAGTTCTTC
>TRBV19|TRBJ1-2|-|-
CASEGGGSYGYTF
TGTGCCAGCGAAGGGGGAGGGAGCTATGGCTACACCTTC
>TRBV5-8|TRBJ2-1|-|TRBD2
CASSQGLAGGNEQFF
TGTGCCAGCAGCCAAGGACTAGCGGGGGGCAATGAGCAGTTCTTC
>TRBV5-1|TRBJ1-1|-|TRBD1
CASSLDGQGRSTEAFF
TGCGCCAGCAGCTTGGATGGACAGGGAAGGAGCACTGAAGCTTTCTTT
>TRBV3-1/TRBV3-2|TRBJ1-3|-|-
CASSQGGDISGNTIYF
TGTGCCAGCAGCCAAGGCGGTGACATCTCTGGAAACACCATATATTTT
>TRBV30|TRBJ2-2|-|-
CAQKLVGELFF
TGTGCCCAAAAACTAGTCGGGGAGCTGTTTTTT
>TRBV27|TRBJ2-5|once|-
CASSFSKRETQYF
TGTGCCAGCAGTTTTTCGAAAAGAGAGACCCAGTACTTC
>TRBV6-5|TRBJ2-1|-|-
CASSSPGYNEQFF
TGTGCCAGCAGTTCCCCTGGCTACAATGAGCAGTTCTTC
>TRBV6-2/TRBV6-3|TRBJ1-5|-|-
CASSYASSNQPQHF
TGTGCCAGCAGTTACGCCTCTAGCAATCAGCCCCAGCATTTT
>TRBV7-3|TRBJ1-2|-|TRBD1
CASSPTGQSGYTF
TGTGCCAGCAGCCCGACAGGGCAGTCTGGCTACACCTTC
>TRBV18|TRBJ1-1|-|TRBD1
CASSPPGQRNTEAFF
TGTGCCAGCTCACCACCGGGACAGAGGAACACTGAAGCTTTCTTT
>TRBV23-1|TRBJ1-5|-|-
CASSQSGGHQPQHF
TGCGCCAGCAGTCAATCTGGGGGCCATCAGCCCCAGCATTTT
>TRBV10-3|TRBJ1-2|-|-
CATRAVDYGYTF
TGTGCCACCCGAGCGGTCGACTATGGCTACACCTTC
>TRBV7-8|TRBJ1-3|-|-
CASSLKGIRSGNTIYF
TGTGCCAGCAGCTTAAAGGGGATTCGCTCTGGAAACACCATATATTTT
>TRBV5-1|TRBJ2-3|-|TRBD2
CASGLLAGTDTQYF
TGCGCCAGCGGATTACTAGCGGGGACAGATACGCAGTATTTT
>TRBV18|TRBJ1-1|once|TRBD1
CASSPTGENTEAFF
TGTGCCAGCTCCCCAACAGGGGAGAACACTGAAGCTTTCTTT
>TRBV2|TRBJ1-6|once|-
CASSELGWDSPLHF
TGTGCCAGCAGTGAACTGGGGTGGGATTCACCCCTCCACTTT